What follows are 9 T cell receptor beta chains derived from one specimen sequenced in a study of Graves' ophthalmopathy and Graves' hyperthyroidism. RNA served as the template for amplifying TCR beta CDR3 regions. The first-round RT-PCR employed HTBI primers together with the Qiagen OneStep RT-PCR kit. A multiplex PCR was then performed as the second round. TCRdb redid the calling of the multiplex PCR reads with MiXCR, one entry per CDR3 protein. Of 200,000 to 250,000 distinct CDR3 sequences in the sample, under 25% were seen once. The source material was peripheral blood. These receptors originate from a woman aged 45 to 65 with Graves' ophthalmopathy.

This clonotype was recorded many times. The chain is built from TRBV30 and TRBJ1-1; TRBD1 is a possible D gene (6 bases). Per germline, CDR1 GTSNPN and CDR2 SVGIG (reference sequence). This CDR3 has 13 amino acids. V dropped 2 bases and J dropped 1 base, with 8 bases sitting between them. The CDR3, as DNA: TGTGCCTGGAGTCGGACAGCGAACACTGAAGCTTTCTTT. Encoded protein: CAWSRTANTEAFF.

This clonotype was picked up many times. V and J are TRBV6-2 or TRBV6-3 and TRBJ2-7, with TRBD1 as a possible D gene (6 bases). V was shortened by 6 bases and J by 0 bases, with 15 bases between the two germline ends. CDR3 size: 15 residues. Germline V gene data show CDR1 as MNHEY and CDR2 as SVGEGT. CDR3 loop: CASRPAGTSSYEQYF. The CDR3 bases are TGTGCCAGCAGACCAGCCGGGACAAGCTCCTACGAGCAGTACTTC.

This clonotype occurred many times. The chain couples TRBV5-1 to TRBJ1-1; 9 bases are a match to TRBD1. CDR1 and CDR2 from the germline V gene are SGHRS and YFSETQ. This CDR3 is 15 amino acids long. With V trimmed by 3 bases and J by 4 bases, 7 bases remained unmatched. The CDR3 nucleotides read TGCGCCAGCAGCTCCGGACAGGGGTTGGGCACTGAAGCTTTCTTT. Translating gives CASSSGQGLGTEAFF. Full variable domain (remainder filled in from reference TRBV5-1 and TRBJ1-1): KAGVTQTPRYLIKTRGQQVTLSCSPISGHRSVSWYQQTPGQGLQFLFEYFSETQRNKGNFPGRFSGRQFSNSRSEMNVSTLELGDSALYLCASSSGQGLGTEAFFGQGTRLTVV.

This clonotype has ten or more counts. This chain joins TRBV14 and TRBJ1-3; D gene uncertain. The V gene's germline CDR1 is SGHDN and CDR2 FVKESK. V lost 0 bases, J lost 1 base, and 10 bases lay in between. The CDR3 is 16 amino acids. The CDR3 protein is CASSQDERMSGNTIYF. CDR3 in DNA: TGTGCCAGCAGCCAAGACGAGCGGATGTCTGGAAACACCATATATTTT.

This clonotype was seen only a few times. The V and J genes are TRBV12-3 or TRBV12-4 and TRBJ2-6; D is ambiguous. The CDR3 has 15 residues. V was cut by 6 bases and J by 1 base, with 10 bases left in between. The CDR3 here is CASSRYGSGANVLTF. In nucleotides, the CDR3 is TGTGCCAGCAGCCGATATGGGTCTGGGGCCAACGTCCTGACTTTC.

This clonotype appeared many times. The J gene is TRBJ1-1, the V gene TRBV11-2; the match to TRBD1 covers 7 bases. This CDR3 contains 14 residues. The V gene end was trimmed by 5 bases and the J gene end by 1 base; junction bases not matched to a gene: 4. The germline gives CDR1 SGHAT, CDR2 FQNNGV. The CDR3 is CASSDRDRNTEAFF. CDR3 in DNA: TGTGCCAGCAGCGACCGGGACAGGAACACTGAAGCTTTCTTT.

V and J are TRBV9 and TRBJ2-2; D call uncertain. V lost 4 bases, J lost 0 bases, and 13 bases lay in between. Germline V gene sequence: CDR1 SGDLS, CDR2 YYNGEE. The CDR3 contains 16 residues. CDR3 protein: CASSRHSPTNTGELFF. CDR3 in DNA: TGTGCCAGCAGCCGGCACAGTCCGACGAACACCGGGGAGCTGTTTTTT.

This clonotype was observed many times. The chain joins TRBV6-1 to TRBJ1-1; D is ambiguous. Per the germline V gene, CDR1 is MNHNS and CDR2 is SASEGT. There are 13 residues in the CDR3. The ends were cut back, 8 bases at V and 1 base at J, with 11 bases in the middle. CDR3 DNA: TGTGCCAGCGGGCGATCCCCGAACACTGAAGCTTTCTTT. Translated: CASGRSPNTEAFF.

The chain recombines TRBV6-1 with TRBJ2-5, with 7 bases aligning to TRBD2. CDR1 and CDR2 from the germline V gene are MNHNS and SASEGT. J lost 0 bases, V lost 8 bases, and 6 bases had no gene match. The CDR3 is made up of 14 amino acids. The CDR3 DNA sequence: TGTGCCAGCGGGGAGGGGTCTGACCAAGAGACCCAGTACTTC. It specifies CASGEGSDQETQYF.